What follows describes a single T cell receptor beta chain. Antigen specificity is unknown. The sample originates from a study of shared clonotypes between healthy human individuals. Turning to the study itself: Three plates were used per donor for CD4 naive, three for CD4 memory, two for CD8 naive and one for CD8 memory.

With 4 bases clipped from V and 0 bases from J, the junction kept 5 bases outside the gene matches. The CDR3 has 17 residues. CDR1 and CDR2 from the germline V gene are LNHDA and SQIVND (reference sequence). The method was immunoSEQ multiplex PCR; TCRdb's version includes in-frame clones alone and lacks a portion of them. This sample has 180,000 or so clones; approximately 92% occur once, and the top ten carry 0.067%. Whole-study results and caveats: The diversity represented, both genetic and in exposure history, was limited by few donors.

This sequence originates from a woman in her 30s in good health. The chain joins TRBV19 to TRBJ2-7; the match to TRBD2 covers 14 bases. Sequenced: naive CD4+ T cells sorted from blood. Specified subset: CD45RA+ positively selected. The CDR3 region is CASSRTSGRLFSYEQYF. Written as DNA, the CDR3 is TGTGCCAGTAGTAGGACTAGCGGGAGGCTTTTCTCCTACGAGCAGTACTTC.